The clone carrying this T cell receptor (beta chain) was counted a single time. Its antigen is still unknown. Primers included in the PCR were 60 Vbeta and 13 Jbeta primers. Measured with immunoSEQ multiplex PCR; TCRdb has only the in-frame clones, and not every one. The sample consists of 110,000 to 150,000 clones, about 80% of them appearing once. Donors showed nominal health when sampled, although they likely had unrecorded immune exposures. The data derive from a study of cytomegalovirus exposure and HLA in healthy donors. Study-wide context: There were approximately 85 million unique TCRs (from HLA-typed donors) in an early data release. Whole-study results and caveats: Diagnosis of cytomegalovirus status made by the classifier reportedly showed high specificity and sensitivity. Among immune exposure information, only CMV serostatus was available.

The clonotype was recovered from a woman aged 18-29 years in good health and CMV-seropositive. Sample: PBMCs.

The CDR3 region has the DNA TGCGCCAGCAGCCAAGATTGGACAGGGGACTATAACTATGGCTACACCTTC. It specifies CASSQDWTGDYNYGYTF. The chain couples TRBV4-3 to TRBJ1-2; 9 positions match TRBD1. The CDR3 extends over 17 amino acids. Looked up from germline, CDR1 is LGHNA and CDR2 is YSLEER. The V and J ends lost 0 bases and 1 base, in that order; junction bases with no gene match: 6.